One sample yielded the 18 T cell receptor beta chains listed below, sequenced in a study of T-cell reconstitution after alpha-beta-depleted transplantation in children. Preparation of the TCRbeta library used unique molecular identifiers. TCRdb re-derived calls from the PCR reads in MiXCR, one entry per CDR3 protein. Here the sample spans 550,000 to 800,000 distinct CDR3 sequences, 10% to 15% being singletons. The specimen was PBMCs, collected before TCRalphabeta/CD19-depleted stem cell transplant. The source of these receptors is a girl aged 2 to 10 with congenital amegakaryocytic thrombocytopenia, due to receive a stem cell transplant.

This clonotype occurred a few times. The V and J genes are TRBV20-1 and TRBJ1-1; no clear D. Trimming took 5 bases from V and 0 from J, leaving 7 bases between them. CDR1 and CDR2 from the germline V gene are DFQATT and SNEGSKA (reference sequence). The CDR3 contains 12 residues. In DNA form, the CDR3 reads TGCAGTGCTCTGGGAATGAACACTGAAGCTTTCTTT. Translated, it gives CSALGMNTEAFF.

The J gene is TRBJ1-6, the V gene TRBV10-3, with unresolved D. V lost 0 bases and J 8 bases, leaving 14 bases between the germline ends. Per the germline V gene, CDR1 is ENHRY and CDR2 is SYGVKD. This CDR3 contains 16 residues. In DNA form, the CDR3 reads TGTGCCATCAGTGAGTCGGGCCCTGCCATGGATTCACCCCTCCACTTT. As protein: CAISESGPAMDSPLHF.

This clonotype has ten or more counts. The CDR3 bases are TGCGCCAGCAGCTTGGGAGCGGGAGCCAGCACAGATACGCAGTATTTT. Translation: CASSLGAGASTDTQYF. The J gene is TRBJ2-3, the V gene TRBV5-1, with 8 bases matching TRBD2. This CDR3 has 16 residues. V gave up 0 bases and J gave up 0 bases; unmatched junction bases: 3. The germline V gene encodes CDR1 SGHRS and CDR2 YFSETQ.

Many counts were recorded for this clonotype. The CDR3 coding sequence is TGCAGTGCGGTACCGGGACTAGCGGGGTCCTACGAGCAGTACTTC. Its translation is CSAVPGLAGSYEQYF. The J gene is TRBJ2-7, the V gene TRBV20-1; 13 nucleotides agree with TRBD2. Per germline, CDR1 DFQATT and CDR2 SNEGSKA (reference sequence). V was pared by 6 bases and J by 1 base, with 6 bases of the junction left unmatched. The CDR3 consists of 15 residues.

This clonotype was observed many times. This chain uses TRBV5-1 with TRBJ1-2; D call uncertain. V was shortened by 5 bases and J by 0 bases, with 11 bases between the two germline ends. The germline V gene encodes CDR1 SGHRS and CDR2 YFSETQ. This CDR3 comprises 14 residues. CDR3 coding DNA: TGCGCCAGCAGTACAGCACTAACTAACTATGGCTACACCTTC. This translates into CASSTALTNYGYTF.

The rearrangement links TRBV29-1 to TRBJ2-2; either TRBD1 or TRBD2 may fit D (5 bases each). CDR1 SQVTM and CDR2 ANQGSEA come from the germline V gene. The CDR3 length is 13 residues. Between the trimmed V and J ends, which lost 5 bases and 1 base, there was a span of 8 bases. The CDR3 region is CSVLGVNTGELFF. DNA of the CDR3: TGCAGCGTTTTGGGGGTGAACACCGGGGAGCTGTTTTTT.

This clonotype has ten or more counts. The genes are TRBV5-1 and TRBJ2-1, with 9 bases lining up with TRBD1. Trimming took 2 bases from V and 6 from J; bases not matched to a gene: 3. The germline V gene encodes CDR1 SGHRS and CDR2 YFSETQ. The CDR3 has 14 residues. The CDR3 DNA follows: TGCGCCAGCAGCTTTGGACAGGGGACCAATGAGCAGTTCTTC. It yields the protein CASSFGQGTNEQFF.

The chain has TRBV7-2 and TRBJ1-5, with a weak D call TRBD1 (6 bases). CDR1 is SGHTA, CDR2 FQGNSA, per germline. The V end lost 5 bases, the J end lost 3 bases, and 11 bases lay between the germline ends. The CDR3 is made up of 14 amino acids. The CDR3 region has the DNA TGTGCCAGCAGCCCCGACAGGACCAATCAGCCCCAGCATTTT. Translated, it gives CASSPDRTNQPQHF.

The gene calls are TRBV7-9 and TRBJ2-1; D unresolved. CDR1 is SEHNR and CDR2 is FQNEAQ in the germline V gene (reference sequence). The CDR3 has 15 amino acids. V was cut by 2 bases and J by 0 bases, with 8 bases left in between. The CDR3 is CASSLIVDSYNEQFF. CDR3 sequence (DNA): TGTGCCAGCAGCTTAATTGTGGACTCCTACAATGAGCAGTTCTTC.

This clonotype has just a few counts. The J gene is TRBJ2-7, the V gene TRBV27; 7 bases are shared with TRBD1. The CDR3 sequence is 12 residues long. V shed 6 bases, J shed 5 bases, and the junction held 4 bases outside the gene matches. CDR1 MNHEY and CDR2 SMNVEV come from the germline V gene (reference sequence). CDR3 region: CASRPQGHEQYF. The CDR3 bases are TGTGCCAGCAGACCACAGGGGCACGAGCAGTACTTC.

This clonotype was observed a few times. This chain links TRBV5-1 with TRBJ1-1; 10 bases agree with TRBD1. Germline CDR1 reads SGHRS; CDR2 reads YFSETQ. V dropped 4 bases and J dropped 0; count of bases not matched to a gene: 3. The CDR3 loop spans 15 amino acids. DNA of the CDR3: TGCGCCAGCAGCATAGGGACAGGGGTGAACACTGAAGCTTTCTTT. Its translation: CASSIGTGVNTEAFF. The full variable domain, completed using reference TRBV5-1 and TRBJ1-1, is KAGVTQTPRYLIKTRGQQVTLSCSPISGHRSVSWYQQTPGQGLQFLFEYFSETQRNKGNFPGRFSGRQFSNSRSEMNVSTLELGDSALYLCASSIGTGVNTEAFFGQGTRLTVV.

This clonotype occurred a few times. The V gene is TRBV29-1, the J gene TRBJ2-7, with D perhaps matching TRBD2 (6 bases). V lost 6 bases and J 3 bases, leaving 15 bases between the germline ends. Germline CDR1 SQVTM, CDR2 ANQGSEA. The CDR3 extends over 13 amino acids. Here the CDR3 DNA reads TGCAGCGTGGGAGGTGGGACCAACTACGAGCAGTACTTC. This translates into CSVGGGTNYEQYF.

This clonotype was detected ten times or more. The chain links TRBV5-1 to TRBJ2-2, with D perhaps TRBD1 (5 bases). Germline loops: CDR1 SGHRS, CDR2 YFSETQ. The ends were cut back, 6 bases at V and 4 bases at J, with 13 bases in the middle. The CDR3 totals 14 residues. The CDR3 DNA reads as TGCGCCAGCAAGCCGACAGAGCTCACCGGGGAGCTGTTTTTT. As protein: CASKPTELTGELFF.

This clonotype was counted a few times. The chain employs TRBV12-3 or TRBV12-4 and TRBJ1-1; D unclear. This CDR3 has 15 residues. The ends were cut back, 5 bases at V and 0 bases at J, with 13 bases in the middle. The CDR3 sequence is CASSPSGRLNTEAFF. The CDR3 region has the DNA TGTGCCAGCAGTCCATCCGGACGCCTGAACACTGAAGCTTTCTTT.

This chain connects TRBV19 to TRBJ2-3, with D hard to call. V shed 1 base and J shed 4 bases, with 9 bases lying between them. Per the germline V gene, CDR1 is LNHDA and CDR2 is SQIVND (reference sequence). The CDR3 is 14 residues long. The CDR3, as DNA: TGTGCCAGTAGTATAGCCGGCGAGTCAGATACGCAGTATTTT. It codes for CASSIAGESDTQYF. The complete variable domain, with remaining parts taken from reference TRBV19 and TRBJ2-3, reads DGGITQSPKYLFRKEGQNVTLSCEQNLNHDAMYWYRQDPGQGLRLIYYSQIVNDFQKGDIAEGYSVSREKKESFPLTVTSAQKNPTAFYLCASSIAGESDTQYFGPGTRLTVL.

This clonotype was observed a single time. This is likely a read error, given that the CDR3 carries no conserved phenylalanine or tryptophan at its end. The V call is TRBV29-1, the J call TRBJ2-7; possibly TRBD1 for D (5 bases). Trimming pared 2 bases from V and 3 bases from J, leaving 14 bases between. The CDR3 runs to 14 residues. Looked up from germline, CDR1 is SQVTM and CDR2 is ANQGSEA. CDR3: CSVEIGWGGYEQYL. The CDR3 bases are TGCAGCGTTGAAATCGGTTGGGGCGGCTACGAGCAGTACCTC.

This clonotype was counted only a few times. The chain employs TRBV27 and TRBJ1-3; D not certain. The CDR3 covers 11 residues. V lost 3 bases to trimming and J lost 8 bases, with 5 bases between them. Germline loops: CDR1 MNHEY, CDR2 SMNVEV (reference sequence). For the CDR3, the DNA is TGTGCCAGCAGTTTTTTAGACACCATATATTTT. Translation: CASSFLDTIYF.

The chain combines TRBV7-2 with TRBJ2-7; 13 nucleotides agree with TRBD2. This CDR3 has 16 amino acids. Germline assignment: CDR1 SGHTA and CDR2 FQGNSA. V lost 3 bases to trimming and J lost 0 bases; unmatched junction nucleotides: 2. Here the CDR3 DNA reads TGTGCCAGCAGCTTGGGACTAGCGGGGAACTCCTACGAGCAGTACTTC. This encodes CASSLGLAGNSYEQYF.